This TCR beta chain was captured in a study of response to subunit inactivated influenza vaccine. This clonotype was seen a handful of times. The antigen is unknown. Study results and limitations: Authors suggested that a seasonal influenza vaccination recruits few new T cells each time.

TCRdb passed the RT-PCR reads through MiXCR, listing each CDR3 protein once. The sample lists a few hundred thousand distinct CDR3 sequences; 9% to 15% were seen once. The germline V and J ends were trimmed by 4 bases and 4 bases, with 8 bases remaining between them. The CDR3 length is 13 residues. From germline, CDR1 is ENHRY and CDR2 SYGVKD. The chain couples TRBV10-3 to TRBJ1-5; possibly TRBD1 for D (5 bases). This TCR was sampled from a man aged 45-60 years who received an inactivated influenza vaccine. This material consisted of non-naive T cells sorted from PBMCs, taken roughly 15 days before vaccination. The CDR3 DNA follows: TGTGCCATCAGTGGGGGGGGGAATCAGCCCCAGCATTTT. This translates into CAISGGGNQPQHF.